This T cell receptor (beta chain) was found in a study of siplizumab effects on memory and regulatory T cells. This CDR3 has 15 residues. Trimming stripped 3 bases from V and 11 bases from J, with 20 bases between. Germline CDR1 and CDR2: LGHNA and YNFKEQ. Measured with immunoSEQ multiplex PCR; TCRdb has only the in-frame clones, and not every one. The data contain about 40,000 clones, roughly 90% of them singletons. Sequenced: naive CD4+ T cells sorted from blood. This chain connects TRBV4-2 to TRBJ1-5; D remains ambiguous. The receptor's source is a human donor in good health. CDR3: CASSQEVGFLGAQHF. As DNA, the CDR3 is TGTGCCAGCAGCCAGGAAGTGGGCTTTCTAGGAGCCCAGCATTTT.